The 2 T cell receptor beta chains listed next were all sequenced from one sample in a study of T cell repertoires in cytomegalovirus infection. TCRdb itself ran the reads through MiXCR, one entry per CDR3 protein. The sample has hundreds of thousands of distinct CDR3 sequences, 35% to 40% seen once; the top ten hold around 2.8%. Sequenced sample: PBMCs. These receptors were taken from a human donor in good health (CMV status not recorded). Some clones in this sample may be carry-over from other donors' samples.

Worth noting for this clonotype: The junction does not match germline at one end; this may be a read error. The CDR3 region has the DNA TGCGCCAGCAGCCTGGGACAGAACTATGTCTACACCTTC. Protein: CASSLGQNYVYTF. The V and J genes are TRBV5-1 and TRBJ1-2, with TRBD1 matching over 7 bases. CDR3 length equals 13 residues. Germline V gene sequence: CDR1 SGHRS, CDR2 YFSETQ.

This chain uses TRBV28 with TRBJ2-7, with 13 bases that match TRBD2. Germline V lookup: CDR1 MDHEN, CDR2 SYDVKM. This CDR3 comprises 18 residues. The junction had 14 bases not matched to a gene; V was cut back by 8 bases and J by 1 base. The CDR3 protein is CASGSGGTSGRVSYEQYF. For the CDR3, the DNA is TGTGCCAGCGGTTCGGGGGGTACTAGCGGGAGGGTGTCCTACGAGCAGTACTTC.